These 23 T cell receptor beta chains share one sample of origin, sequenced in a study of spatial heterogeneity in lung cancer (dated by TCRdb to between 2018 and 2020). General findings and caveats noted by the study authors: The number of expanded intratumoral alpha and beta TCRs correlated with the tumor nonsynonymous mutation count.

The library relied on 5' RACE. Sequenced on a NextSeq 500. TCRdb redid the processing of the public reads, applying fastp at Q25 and MiXCR, and retained in-frame beta chains. Identical CDR3 proteins give one entry, which carries the most common genes and DNA. In all, the sample holds roughly 8,800 distinct CDR3 sequences, and 4.5% of those were seen once. In total, the top ten clones hold roughly 10% of the sample. What this sample's time point label stands for: sample taken at primary tumor resection. For these receptors, no antigen is known. The specimen was lung tumor tissue, collected at surgery. The receptors were sampled from a female donor with early-stage non-small cell lung cancer.

This clonotype ranks as large. This chain's CDR3 is CAISESIGGQGSNEQFF. CDR3 sequence (DNA): TGTGCCATCAGTGAGTCAATCGGGGGACAGGGTAGCAATGAGCAGTTCTTC. The V and J genes are TRBV10-3 and TRBJ2-1; 9 bases are a match to TRBD1. This CDR3 has 17 amino acids. The germline gives CDR1 ENHRY, CDR2 SYGVKD. The ends lost 0 bases at V and 6 bases at J; junction bases unmatched: 9.

The table lists this clonotype with a few counts. A much larger clone differs from this one at a single base, so this may be a read error. This chain uses TRBV12-3 or TRBV12-4 with TRBJ1-2; D gene unclear. CDR3 size: 13 residues. The CDR3 loop reads CASSTGLNYGYNF. The CDR3 DNA follows: TGTGCCAGCAGTACGGGTCTTAACTATGGCTACAACTTC.

Ten or more counts support this clonotype. This sequence joins TRBV18 and TRBJ2-7, with 10 positions matching TRBD2. Trimming at V came to 0 bases and at J to 4 bases, leaving 6 bases not matched to a gene. The germline gives CDR1 KGHSH, CDR2 LQKENI. The CDR3 is 16 residues long. In DNA form, the CDR3 reads TGTGCCAGCTCACCACCCCTAGCGGGAGTGGTATACGAGCAGTACTTC. This gives the protein CASSPPLAGVVYEQYF.

This clonotype was seen at least ten times. This chain joins TRBV20-1 and TRBJ1-5; D gene uncertain. CDR1 is DFQATT and CDR2 is SNEGSKA in the germline V gene (reference sequence). With 1 base removed from V and 4 bases from J, the gap between germline ends came to 8 bases. This CDR3 contains 13 residues. CDR3 DNA: TGCAGTGCTAGAGTCTCAGATAATCAGCCCCAGCATTTT. Its translation: CSARVSDNQPQHF.

This clonotype was observed many times. The rearrangement joins TRBV7-8 to TRBJ2-7; D remains ambiguous. The CDR3 has 13 amino acids. Germline V CDR1 and CDR2: SGHVS, FQNEAQ. Trimming stripped 0 bases from V and 3 bases from J, with 6 bases between. The CDR3 loop is CASSLAQSYEQYF. CDR3 DNA sequence: TGTGCCAGCAGCTTAGCACAGAGCTACGAGCAGTACTTC.

By proportion, this clonotype is medium-sized. The chain couples TRBV10-2 to TRBJ2-7; 11 positions agree with TRBD2. Looked up from germline, CDR1 is WSHSY and CDR2 is SAAADI. The CDR3 is made up of 14 amino acids. With 3 bases clipped from V and 11 bases from J, the junction kept 9 bases outside the gene matches. The CDR3 nucleotides are TGCGCCAGCAGTGATGGGGGACTAGCGGAAAGTGAGTACTTC. Amino acids: CASSDGGLAESEYF.

This clonotype has at least ten counts. The chain has TRBV6-1 and TRBJ2-7, with a weak D call TRBD1 (6 bases). Trimming removed 3 bases at V and 8 bases at J, with 17 bases between. The germline CDR1 and CDR2 sequences are MNHNS and SASEGT. CDR3 length: 14 amino acids. The CDR3 sequence: CASSDRTVNEKQYF. The CDR3, as DNA: TGTGCCAGCAGTGACCGGACAGTTAATGAAAAGCAGTACTTC.

This clonotype was seen a few times. The rearrangement joins TRBV7-2 to TRBJ2-7; no clear D. This CDR3 region has 13 residues. Deletions cut 5 bases from V and 3 bases from J, with 11 bases between. CDR1 is SGHTA, CDR2 FQGNSA, per germline. For the CDR3, the DNA is TGTGCCAGCAGCCCCTCGACGGGCTACGAGCAGTACTTC. It encodes CASSPSTGYEQYF.

This chain links TRBV7-8 with TRBJ2-4, with D hard to call. The germline V gene has CDR1 SGHVS and CDR2 FQNEAQ. Deletions cut 3 bases from V and 9 bases from J, with 12 bases between. The CDR3 contains 13 residues. CDR3 sequence (DNA): TGTGCCAGCAGCTTCATCGGGCATGGCATTCAGTACTTC. Residues: CASSFIGHGIQYF. Filled out from reference TRBV7-8 and TRBJ2-4, the complete variable domain reads GAGVSQSPRYKVAKRGQDVALRCDPISGHVSLFWYQQALGQGPEFLTYFQNEAQLDKSGLPSDRFFAERPEGSVSTLKIQRTQQEDSAVYLCASSFIGHGIQYFGAGTRLSVL.

This clonotype was detected many times. This chain connects TRBV7-9 to TRBJ2-7; 11 bases match TRBD1. V trimming: 4 bases; J trimming: 3 bases; junction bases outside the gene matches: 8. There are 16 residues in the CDR3. Germline lookup yields CDR1 SEHNR and CDR2 FQNEAQ (reference sequence). The CDR3 loop reads CASSSDWGQGDYEQYF. The CDR3 nucleotides read TGTGCCAGCAGCTCGGATTGGGGACAGGGGGACTACGAGCAGTACTTC.

This clonotype was observed many times. The chain joins TRBV12-3 or TRBV12-4 to TRBJ1-1; a possible D gene is TRBD1 (6 bases). The CDR3 consists of 15 residues. Trimming left V 6 bases short and J 1 base short, with 15 bases between. The chain's CDR3 is CASSPGQAANTEAFF. The CDR3 region has the DNA TGTGCCAGCAGCCCGGGACAAGCCGCGAACACTGAAGCTTTCTTT.

At least ten counts were recorded for this clonotype. The chain carries TRBV20-1 and TRBJ2-5; weak D call: TRBD2 (6 bases). The germline V gene encodes CDR1 DFQATT and CDR2 SNEGSKA (reference sequence). This CDR3 spans 15 amino acids. Trimming stripped 1 base from V and 6 bases from J, with 18 bases between. Written as DNA, the CDR3 is TGCAGTGCTAGAGCCTCTAGCGCTATTTCAAAGACCCAGTACTTC. It is translated as CSARASSAISKTQYF.

This clonotype is deemed medium-sized. This chain joins TRBV28 and TRBJ2-5; 12 bases agree with TRBD1. With V trimmed by 7 bases and J by 4 bases, 7 bases remained unmatched. Germline V gives CDR1 MDHEN, CDR2 SYDVKM. The CDR3 consists of 15 residues. The CDR3 protein is CASIQGQGAGETQYF. In nucleotides, the CDR3 is TGTGCCAGCATCCAGGGACAGGGGGCAGGAGAGACCCAGTACTTC.

Ten or more counts support this clonotype. An end of the junction differs from the germline gene, which may be a read error. CDR3 region: CASRLGGYYEQFF. Written as DNA, the CDR3 is TGTGCCAGCAGGTTAGGAGGTTACTATGAGCAGTTCTTC. The V gene is TRBV12-3 or TRBV12-4, the J gene TRBJ2-1, with D possibly matching TRBD2 (5 bases). There are 13 residues in the CDR3.

This clonotype was recorded at least ten times. This rearrangement joins TRBV4-1 to TRBJ2-1; no reliable D call. Germline V gene data show CDR1 as MGHRA and CDR2 as YSYEKL. The CDR3 consists of 16 residues. Deletions cut 0 bases from V and 7 bases from J, with 16 bases between. The CDR3 region is CASSQESADPRNEQFF. CDR3 nucleotides: TGCGCCAGCAGCCAAGAATCCGCCGACCCTAGGAATGAGCAGTTCTTC.

By share of the sample, this clonotype is medium-sized (0.01 to 0.1%). The J gene is TRBJ2-2, the V gene TRBV20-1; D not resolved. The CDR3 has 13 residues. With 5 bases removed from V and 1 base from J, the gap between germline ends came to 8 bases. Germline lookup yields CDR1 DFQATT and CDR2 SNEGSKA (reference sequence). The CDR3 here is CSAEPGNTGELFF. The DNA of the CDR3 is TGCAGTGCTGAGCCGGGGAACACCGGGGAGCTGTTTTTT.

J is TRBJ1-2 and V is TRBV28, with D possibly being TRBD1 (5 bases). The V end lost 8 bases, the J end lost 8 bases, and 18 bases lay between the germline ends. The CDR3 has 13 residues. The germline V gene has CDR1 MDHEN and CDR2 SYDVKM. The CDR3 nucleotides read TGTGCCAGCGTAGATTCCCTGGACAAGGGCTACACCTTC. Its translation: CASVDSLDKGYTF.

This clonotype showed up many times. The chain combines TRBV12-3 or TRBV12-4 with TRBJ1-5; 8 bases match TRBD1. Trimming removed 5 bases from V and 7 bases from J; junction bases left unmatched: 7. The CDR3 has 14 amino acids. The CDR3 sequence: CASSGDRRRQPQHF. Written as DNA, the CDR3 is TGTGCCAGCAGTGGGGACAGGCGTCGGCAGCCCCAGCATTTT.

In this sample, this clonotype turned up many times. The DNA for the CDR3 is TGTGCCAGCAGTGAAGGCTGGGGAACAGATACGCAGTATTTT. Its protein product is CASSEGWGTDTQYF. This sequence joins TRBV6-1 and TRBJ2-3, with unresolved D. Germline CDR1 and CDR2: MNHNS and SASEGT. CDR3 length: 14 residues. Trimming took 1 base from V and 3 from J, leaving 8 bases between them.

By share, this clonotype counts as medium-sized. V gene TRBV20-1 combines with J gene TRBJ1-2, with D perhaps TRBD1 (5 bases). CDR3 size: 14 residues. Looked up from germline, CDR1 is DFQATT and CDR2 is SNEGSKA (reference sequence). Deletions cut 6 bases from V and 4 bases from J, with 18 bases between. This CDR3 is CSAWLGGGIYGYTF. The CDR3 coding sequence is TGCAGTGCCTGGCTGGGGGGGGGAATCTATGGCTACACCTTC.

Many counts were recorded for this clonotype. The V and J genes are TRBV5-1 and TRBJ2-6; D gene ambiguous. Germline CDR1 SGHRS, CDR2 YFSETQ. Trimming removed 0 bases at V and 0 bases at J, with 4 bases between. The CDR3 loop spans 15 amino acids. Written as DNA, the CDR3 is TGCGCCAGCAGCTTGGGCAGCTCTGGGGCCAACGTCCTGACTTTC. As protein: CASSLGSSGANVLTF.

A few counts support this clonotype. Written as DNA, the CDR3 is TGTGCCAGCTCACCACCGAGTCGGGGGGGGCAGTACTTC. This sequence encodes CASSPPSRGGQYF. This chain links TRBV18 with TRBJ2-7; 8 bases fit TRBD2. The ends lost 0 bases at V and 9 bases at J; junction bases unmatched: 4. Germline values: CDR1 KGHSH, CDR2 LQKENI. The CDR3 has 13 residues.

By share of the sample, this clonotype is medium-sized (0.01 to 0.1%). The J gene is TRBJ2-3, the V gene TRBV19, with 7 nucleotides matching TRBD2. The ends lost 5 bases at V and 6 bases at J; junction bases unmatched: 5. This CDR3 spans 13 amino acids. Germline CDR1 is LNHDA and CDR2 is SQIVND (reference sequence). The CDR3 DNA reads as TGTGCCAGTAGTGCCGGGAGGCGGGATACGCAGTATTTT. This encodes CASSAGRRDTQYF. Looking up the rest from reference TRBV19 and TRBJ2-3 gives the full variable domain: DGGITQSPKYLFRKEGQNVTLSCEQNLNHDAMYWYRQDPGQGLRLIYYSQIVNDFQKGDIAEGYSVSREKKESFPLTVTSAQKNPTAFYLCASSAGRRDTQYFGPGTRLTVL.